Listed below are T cell receptor beta chains from one sample, sequenced in a study of blood T cell repertoires in COVID-19. Generated by immunoSEQ multiplex PCR, the TCRdb table keeps only in-frame clones and is missing some. Among approximately 170,000 clones, 80% to 85% were seen once, and the ten largest hold approximately 15%. The material sequenced was peripheral blood. The receptor set was obtained from a woman in her seventies with COVID-19, enrolled during active disease. CDR3s include the opening cysteine and the closing phenylalanine or tryptophan. A D gene is named only where the DNA matches it firmly. Only some rows state a clone size, as once, few, many or a class for expanded clones.

TRBV7-2	TRBJ2-1	18	once	TRBD2	CASSLMLAGGPSYNEQFF	TGTGCCAGCAGCTTAATGCTAGCGGGAGGTCCCTCCTACAATGAGCAGTTCTTC
TRBV19	TRBJ1-4	15	.	.	CASSTYRESSEKLFF	TGTGCCAGTAGTACCTACAGGGAATCGTCGGAAAAACTGTTTTTT
TRBV5-4	TRBJ1-6	15	.	TRBD1	CASSLAGTGNSPLHF	TGTGCCAGCAGTTTAGCCGGGACAGGGAATTCACCCCTCCACTTT
TRBV27	TRBJ1-4	15	.	TRBD1	CASSLLQGRGEKLFF	TGTGCCAGCAGCCTATTACAGGGGCGGGGTGAAAAACTGTTTTTT
TRBV19	TRBJ1-1	14	.	TRBD1	CASSTGQGAPEAFF	TGTGCCAGTAGTACGGGACAGGGGGCCCCTGAAGCTTTCTTT
TRBV19	TRBJ1-4	12	once	.	CASSQRGEKLFF	TGTGCCAGTAGTCAAAGGGGGGAAAAACTGTTTTTT
TRBV9	TRBJ1-1	11	.	.	CASSRETEAFF	TGTGCCAGCAGTCGGGAGACTGAAGCTTTCTTT
TRBV5-6	TRBJ2-7	16	.	TRBD1	CASSLDWGTGTYEQYF	TGTGCCAGCAGCTTGGATTGGGGGACAGGGACATACGAGCAGTACTTC
TRBV10-3	TRBJ2-5	12	.	TRBD1	CAISAQGETQYF	TGTGCCATCAGTGCACAGGGGGAGACCCAGTACTTC
TRBV9	TRBJ2-3	15	once	.	CASSVSLGHTDTQYF	TGTGCCAGCAGCGTATCTCTGGGGCACACAGATACGCAGTATTTT
TRBV5-8	TRBJ2-3	15	.	.	CASSFYTGFTDTQYF	TGTGCCAGCAGTTTTTACACGGGGTTCACAGATACGCAGTATTTT
TRBV6-5	TRBJ1-2	13	.	TRBD1	CASNRGQGAGYTF	TGTGCCAGCAATCGCGGACAGGGGGCTGGCTACACCTTC
TRBV6-5	TRBJ1-2	15	.	TRBD1	CASSYSRQGGYGYTF	TGTGCCAGCAGTTACTCAAGACAGGGCGGCTATGGCTACACCTTC
TRBV24-1	TRBJ2-5	18	.	TRBD2	CATSDFDTSGGLWETQYF	TGTGCCACCAGTGATTTCGATACGAGCGGGGGACTCTGGGAGACCCAGTACTTC
TRBV7-2	TRBJ1-2	13	few	.	CASSLVPGGGYTF	TGTGCCAGCAGCTTAGTTCCGGGAGGTGGCTACACCTTC
TRBV5-4	TRBJ2-2	16	.	.	CASSSPGTSNTGELFF	TGTGCCAGCAGCTCCCCCGGGACATCGAACACCGGGGAGCTGTTTTTT
TRBV11-3	TRBJ1-2	13	.	TRBD1	CASSARDSYGYTF	TGTGCCAGCAGCGCCCGGGACAGCTATGGCTACACCTTC
TRBV7-2	TRBJ1-5	14	.	.	CASSFSRDVQPQHF	TGTGCCAGCAGCTTTTCCAGGGATGTTCAGCCCCAGCATTTT
TRBV6-5	TRBJ1-1	13	once	.	CASSTLANTEAFF	TGTGCCAGCTCCACCTTAGCGAACACTGAAGCTTTCTTT
TRBV5-1	TRBJ1-3	15	.	.	CASSLDRRNGNTIYF	TGCGCCAGCAGCTTGGACAGGAGAAACGGAAACACCATATATTTT
TRBV4-2	TRBJ2-5	14	.	.	CASSHPSAGETQYF	TGTGCCAGCAGCCATCCTAGTGCGGGGGAGACCCAGTACTTC
TRBV27	TRBJ2-5	13	.	TRBD1	CASSWTGEETQYF	TGTGCCAGCAGTTGGACAGGGGAAGAGACCCAGTACTTC
TRBV28	TRBJ2-7	15	.	.	CASIGRSSGSYEQYF	TGTGCCAGCATAGGAAGGAGCAGCGGGTCCTACGAGCAGTACTTC
TRBV7-2	TRBJ2-5	13	.	.	CASSWGFQETQYF	TGTGCCAGCAGCTGGGGCTTTCAAGAGACCCAGTACTTC
TRBV18	TRBJ2-1	17	.	TRBD2	CASSPETSGPTYNEQFF	TGTGCCAGCTCACCAGAGACTAGCGGCCCGACCTACAATGAGCAGTTCTTC
TRBV6-5	TRBJ1-5	11	.	TRBD1	CASSYGGQQHF	TGTGCCAGCAGTTACGGGGGACAGCAGCATTTT
TRBV4-2	TRBJ1-1	17	.	.	CASSQASGARSDTEAFF	TGTGCCAGCAGCCAAGCGTCAGGGGCCCGATCAGACACTGAAGCTTTCTTT
TRBV7-2	TRBJ2-7	16	.	.	CASSPPGKKSSYEQYF	TGTGCCAGCAGCCCCCCCGGGAAGAAGAGCTCCTACGAGCAGTACTTC
TRBV5-6	TRBJ1-2	13	.	.	CASSLPQGEGYTF	TGTGCCAGCAGCTTGCCACAGGGTGAAGGCTACACCTTC
TRBV30	TRBJ2-1	15	.	.	CAWSVIRGENNEQFF	TGTGCCTGGAGTGTCATCAGGGGGGAAAACAATGAGCAGTTCTTC
TRBV19	TRBJ1-5	15	.	TRBD1	CASSIRGQANQPQHF	TGTGCCAGTAGTATAAGGGGACAGGCCAATCAGCCCCAGCATTTT
TRBV19	TRBJ2-2	18	.	TRBD1	CASSIDHGTGMHTGELFF	TGTGCCAGTAGTATAGATCACGGGACAGGGATGCACACCGGGGAGCTGTTTTTT
TRBV5-4	TRBJ1-2	16	.	.	CASSFLGTLRNYGYTF	TGTGCCAGCAGCTTTTTAGGGACACTAAGAAACTATGGCTACACCTTC
TRBV18	TRBJ2-7	15	once	.	CASSLGTGRLAEQYF	TGTGCCAGCTCACTTGGGACCGGGAGACTGGCCGAGCAGTACTTC
TRBV18	TRBJ1-3	15	.	.	CASSPGGGARNTIYF	TGTGCCAGCTCACCGGGCGGGGGGGCCCGAAACACCATATATTTT
TRBV28	TRBJ1-1	14	many	.	CAALTGTRNTEAFF	TGTGCCGCTTTGACAGGAACTAGGAACACTGAAGCTTTCTTT
TRBV6-5	TRBJ1-5	13	few	.	CASSRLENQPQHF	TGTGCCAGCAGTAGACTTGAAAATCAGCCCCAGCATTTT
TRBV19	TRBJ2-2	17	.	.	CASSIRLGSGYTGELFF	TGTGCCAGTAGTATACGCCTGGGAAGCGGGTACACCGGGGAGCTGTTTTTT
TRBV7-9	TRBJ2-5	12	once	.	CASSSGEVGQYF	TGTGCCAGCAGCTCGGGAGAGGTGGGCCAGTACTTC
TRBV19	TRBJ1-4	17	.	.	CASSIEGAGPTNEKLFF	TGTGCCAGTAGTATAGAGGGTGCAGGGCCAACTAATGAAAAACTGTTTTTT
TRBV2	TRBJ1-2	14	.	.	CASSFGAGNYGYTF	TGTGCCAGCAGTTTTGGAGCAGGGAACTATGGCTACACCTTC
TRBV15	TRBJ1-4	13	.	.	CATSRRVEEKLFF	TGTGCCACCAGCAGGCGAGTGGAGGAAAAACTGTTTTTT
TRBV9	TRBJ1-6	16	.	TRBD1	CASSPPGTAGNSPLHF	TGTGCCAGCAGCCCCCCAGGGACAGCCGGTAATTCACCCCTCCACTTT
TRBV19	TRBJ1-1	14	.	.	CASSLTGPNTEAFF	TGTGCCAGTAGTTTAACAGGGCCGAACACTGAAGCTTTCTTT
TRBV6-5	TRBJ2-5	13	.	TRBD2	CASAAGEQETQYF	TGTGCCAGCGCAGCGGGGGAGCAAGAGACCCAGTACTTC
TRBV6-4	TRBJ2-1	13	.	.	CASSDPRGNEQFF	TGTGCCAGCAGTGACCCCAGGGGTAATGAGCAGTTCTTC
TRBV6-5	TRBJ1-5	15	.	TRBD1	CASSSVGQGNQPQHF	TGTGCCAGCAGCAGCGTAGGACAGGGCAATCAGCCCCAGCATTTT